This entry concerns a single T cell receptor (beta chain). Its antigen remains undetermined. Within one base of it there is no much larger clone, and no base qualities were kept. The cohort comprised fewer than 700 healthy bone marrow donors. All cohort members were sampled while nominally healthy, although unrecorded immune exposures were likely present. The donor was CMV seropositive and belonged to the group of 250 to 300 seropositive cohort members. Every donor gave a peripheral blood sample, and the peripheral blood mononuclear cells from that sample were used for TCR beta sequencing. Genomic DNA was extracted from the blood cell samples with the Qiagen DNeasy Blood Extraction Kit. The library relied on the immunoSEQ multiplex PCR assay. A mixture of 60 forward primers for TCR Vbeta segments and 13 reverse primers for TCR Jbeta segments was used in the multiplex PCR. The CDR3 region of rearranged TCR beta genes was amplified from genomic DNA by a multiplex PCR assay. The Illumina HiSeq System was used to sequence the amplified TCR beta libraries as 87-base-pair reads. Per the authors' processing: A later analysis tallied roughly 78 million unique TCR beta chains across the 666 repertoires, and approximately 12 million of those chains were shared by two or more donors. A nearest-neighbor algorithm error-corrected the raw reads and collapsed the reads into unique sequences, merging closely related sequences to remove PCR and sequencing errors. CDR3 sequences were aligned to IMGT reference sequences to assign V, D and J gene segments. For a sequence to be retained, at least a six-nucleotide match to both a V gene segment and a J gene segment was required. A rearrangement counted as productive if the CDR3 had no stop codons and remained in frame with V and J, and every other rearrangement counted as non-productive. Following IMGT convention, CDR3 was defined as the stretch from the second conserved V-encoded cysteine up to the conserved J-encoded phenylalanine. Sequences without an unambiguous match to a single V gene segment were excluded from the earlier analysis of a few hundred of the donors. In an earlier analysis of a few hundred of the donors, V segments were called functional above 56.7% productive rearrangements and were called segregating when the between-donor standard deviation exceeded 5%. A statistical classification framework was built to diagnose cytomegalovirus status from the catalog of TCR beta chain sequences. A later analysis assigned V and J genes by comparing TCR nucleotide sequences with IMGT/GENE-DB human TR gene sequences. The TCRdist pipeline was used in a later analysis to assign CDR3 sequences and most-parsimonious VDJ recombination scenarios. A later analysis defined each TCR beta chain by its CDR3 amino acid sequence plus V-gene family, and excluded reads lacking a unique V-gene family. A later analysis removed several hundred highly shared, low-generation-probability nucleotide sequences to deal with suspected cross-contamination and a sequencing artifact. A later analysis calculated a clonal expansion index for each public chain from normalized within-repertoire ranks of inferred template counts. A later analysis computed generation probabilities with a VDJ recombination model fitted to out-of-frame rearrangements, and checked the results against IGoR. A later analysis scored TCR-TCR, TCR-HLA and TCR-CMV co-occurrence with hypergeometric tests, applying a repertoire-size bias correction to TCR pairs. A later analysis estimated false discovery rates by permuting HLA or CMV assignments 20 times. In a later analysis, co-occurring TCRs were grouped using DBSCAN, with TCRdist sequence similarity added in when clustering inside HLA-allele-positive subsets. Repertoires with fewer than 30,000 or more than 120,000 public chains were left out of co-occurrence clustering, as were four to six repertoires with anomalous nucleotide sharing. The immuneACCESS repertoire file appears here via TCRdb, limited to in-frame rearrangements. These files lack a portion of the clones; in checked studies, under half of the deficit traces to unresolved V genes, and the cause of the others is not known. V and J calls plus clone size are reproduced from that table; the DNA served to infer D and trimming. Recorded for this sample are about 150,000 clones; roughly three quarters of them occurred a single time. In total, the top ten clones hold around 7.2% of the sample.

The entry originates in a study of cytomegalovirus exposure and HLA in healthy donors (dated by TCRdb to about 2017). In terms of the full investigation: An earlier analysis of about 530 of the donors reported 250 to 300 Gb of sequence data and some 110 million unique TCR beta sequences obtained from about 179 million T cells. About 280 gigabases of sequencing data and approximately 84 million unique TCR sequences were included in an early release covering roughly 700 HLA-typed donors. Of the 300 to 400 genotyped donors, about 84% fell in the genetic ancestry cluster associated with self-reported Caucasian donors. The study aimed to test whether cataloging public T cell receptors could reveal signatures of past pathogen exposure. The study profiled the T cell repertoires of about 640 subjects by immunosequencing and related them to cytomegalovirus serostatus. Along with the roughly 700-subject first cohort, a separate validation cohort of over a hundred different subjects was used. To predict cytomegalovirus infection status, the study combined high-throughput TCR immunosequencing, statistical association of individual TCRs with disease status, and machine learning. In a later analysis, previously published TCR beta repertoires from 550 to 750 donors were re-analyzed and high-resolution HLA genotyping was added so that TCR occurrence patterns could be studied. Rather than using new phenotypic data, the later analysis identified candidate immune exposures from TCR beta sequences and from how often those sequences occurred across donors. In an earlier analysis of over 550 of the donors, high-throughput TCR beta sequencing was used to judge whether each TCR beta V gene segment behaved as functional or pseudogenic. Donor age, sex, ethnicity and CMV serostatus were compiled together with the repertoire data. Genome-wide SNP genotypes for about three fifths of the roughly 670 donors were used in a later genetic analysis, which treated that subset as a discovery cohort. Every repertoire in the discovery cohort had been generated on one and the same sequencing platform. Both class I and class II loci were covered by HLA typing, at four-digit resolution. The number of donors typed differed by locus, with about 629-630 for A, B, C, DRB1 and DQB1, roughly 550 for DQA1, over 600 for DPA1, and approximately 470 for DPB1. Roughly five DR-DQ haplotypes were handled as single units for association and clustering, since linkage in the cohort was strong. Among about 360 genotyped donors of the cohort, an average of around 240,000 unique TCR beta nucleotide sequences were sequenced per donor, roughly a sixth of them non-productive. Study-wide findings and limitations: Across donors, most TCR sequences were observed very rarely, whereas some public TCRs were present in many individuals. A further reported finding was that TCR beta sequences accurately predicted the HLA-A and HLA-B alleles for most subjects in the first cohort. A later analysis reported that several top co-occurrence clusters appeared linked to parvovirus B19, influenza, CMV and Epstein-Barr virus. This cohort had only TCR beta chains sequenced, and the lack of alpha or paired-chain data limited which features could be detected. In vitro tests confirmed that a few of the cytomegalovirus-associated TCR beta chains recognize cytomegalovirus antigens. Sequencing depth was assumed to be roughly uniform across donors in the presence/absence analyses, though that assumption may not hold. It was suggested by the authors that the approach could potentially be generalized to other disease states and immunological phenotypes. Because HLA typing was unavailable for some donors at each locus, only the typed subset was used in association tests. Strong co-occurrence of HLA alleles, especially DR and DQ, made assigning TCR associations to individual alleles difficult. The classifier was reported to diagnose cytomegalovirus status with high specificity and sensitivity in both the original and validation cohorts. A later genetic analysis reported fewer N-insertions in productive TCRs among donors in an Asian-associated ancestry cluster than the roughly 620-donor mean. A later analysis found that TCR association rates varied across HLA loci, with DRB1 alleles showing the most associated TCRs and HLA-C alleles the fewest. Some IMGT-functional V segments, including TRBV6-2 and TRBV6-3, could not be distinguished by the 87-base-pair reads and were therefore excluded. Broadly in line with IMGT annotations, most TCR beta V segments showed up in productive rearrangements about 87% or about 30% of the time in an earlier analysis of 587 of the donors. The study gave a list of under 200 TCR beta chains associated with cytomegalovirus. Linkage disequilibrium might explain the correlated functional status among segregating V segments, but an unknown experimental factor could not be excluded. Compared with equally common non-associated chains, HLA-associated TCR beta chains in a later analysis were more clonally expanded and had lower generation probabilities. A group of highly shared sequence variants was considered likely to be a technical artifact of the sequencing pipeline. A later analysis associated 15,000 to 20,000 TCR beta sequences with specific HLA alleles at a false discovery rate of 0.05. The only immune exposure information available for the cohort was CMV serostatus. In a later genetic analysis, a missense DCLRE1C variant was associated with V-gene and J-gene trimming of TCR beta chains, and the association was replicated in an independent cohort. Over 15 rarely observed V segments, including chromosome 9 orphons, were excluded from the earlier analysis of about 600 of the donors because counts were too low. A later analysis found that most CMV-associated TCR beta chains appeared HLA-restricted, with HLA associations seemingly driven largely by CMV exposure.

The germline V gene gives CDR1 as SNHLY and CDR2 as FYNNEI. Reading from cysteine to phenylalanine, the CDR3 counts 15 amino acids. Of all the DNA, just the CDR3 is kept, 45 bases in frame from base 1. V and J lose 7 bases and 7 bases, and a span of 20 bases separates them. The rearrangement joined TRBV2 to TRBJ1-5; D gene: possibly TRBD1, on 6 matching bases. Sequenced material: PBMCs. The sequence was collected from a man aged 25 to 40 in good health and CMV-seropositive. At the DNA level, the sequence is TGTGCCAGCACCCAAGGGGGGGGCGCGGGGCAGCCCCAGCATTTT. Protein translation: CASTQGGGAGQPQHF.